The 3 T cell receptor beta chains below were found in one sample sequenced in a study of blood T cell repertoires in COVID-19 (dated by TCRdb to about 2020). Library prep was done by the immunoSEQ multiplex PCR assay. Drawn from immuneACCESS, this table holds only the in-frame rearrangements with V and J called that TCRdb kept. Clones are partly lost; checked studies trace under half to an unresolved V gene and leave the rest unexplained. The sample table shows about 55,000 clones, and roughly 87% are seen once. 3% to 4% of the sample is taken by the ten largest. Input material: peripheral blood. The receptors were sampled from a man in his forties with COVID-19, enrolled during active disease.

J is TRBJ1-1 and V is TRBV10-3, with 7 bases matching TRBD1. The CDR3 runs to 15 residues. J was trimmed by 9 bases and V by 0 bases; bases with no gene match: 10. The germline V gene encodes CDR1 ENHRY and CDR2 SYGVKD. DNA of the CDR3: TGTGCCATCAGTGAGTCACAGGGGCACTCCGAAAAAGCTTTCTTT. Amino acid sequence: CAISESQGHSEKAFF.

V usage is TRBV12-5 and J usage is TRBJ2-5; D ambiguous. Germline values: CDR1 LGHNT, CDR2 FRNRAP. The V end lost 4 bases, the J end lost 0 bases, and 18 bases lay between the germline ends. The CDR3 runs 17 residues. The CDR3 reads CASGSPAPGGYQETQYF. CDR3 bases: TGTGCTAGTGGTTCCCCCGCCCCGGGTGGGTACCAAGAGACCCAGTACTTC.

The rearrangement joins TRBV29-1 to TRBJ1-2; D is uncertain. Germline values: CDR1 SQVTM, CDR2 ANQGSEA. Trimming cost V 1 base and J 7 bases, with 13 bases left between them. This CDR3 is 13 amino acids long. The CDR3 region has the DNA TGCAGCGTTGAAGGGGGAGGGCGTGGTGGCTACACCTTC. Amino acids: CSVEGGGRGGYTF. Full variable domain (remainder filled in from reference TRBV29-1 and TRBJ1-2): SAVISQKPSRDICQRGTSLTIQCQVDSQVTMMFWYRQQPGQSLTLIATANQGSEATYESGFVIDKFPISRPNLTFSTLTVSNMSPEDSSIYLCSVEGGGRGGYTFGSGTRLTVV.